Below, one T cell receptor beta chain is given with its context. CDR3 length: 11 amino acids. Germline lookup yields CDR1 ENHRY and CDR2 SYGVKD. Germline trimming cut 4 bases from V and 6 bases from J; bases unmatched to any gene: 0. This entry comes from a study of blood T cell repertoires in COVID-19. Overall study: Researchers got acute and convalescent COVID-19 samples from the United States, Italy and Spain. The analysed material was cDNA or gDNA that came from T cells, B-cell-depleted T cells, or PBMCs.

In the authors' methods: Reference gene primer amplification gave estimated nucleated cell counts. Repertoires were generated with immunoSEQ multiplex PCR, while TCRdb's copy carries only in-frame clones and drops some. V and J calls and clone size come straight from that table; D and trimming were deduced from the DNA. The table records fewer than 130,000 clones, roughly two thirds of them present only once. This chain connects TRBV10-3 to TRBJ2-7; 7 bases agree with TRBD2. Sequencing was done on a sample of peripheral blood. The receptor was isolated from a man at least 80 years old with acute or convalescent COVID-19. The CDR3 DNA is TGTGCCATCAGTGCGGGAGGCGAGCAGTACTTC. Translation: CAISAGGEQYF.